This record looks at one T cell receptor (beta chain) sequence and its context. Patients from Seattle were sampled longitudinally, starting during active infection. The sample originates from a study of blood T cell repertoires in COVID-19. For the study at large: The United States, Italy and Spain provided the acute and convalescent COVID-19 samples. Sample material is recorded as cDNA or gDNA derived from T cells, B-cell-depleted T cells, or PBMCs.

The authors' processing: Estimated nucleated cell counts came from reference gene primer amplification. Generated by immunoSEQ multiplex PCR, the TCRdb table keeps only in-frame clones and is missing some. That table is the source of V, J and clone size, and D and trimming were worked out from the DNA. The data show roughly 300,000 clones, just under 90% seen once. The CDR3 consists of 15 residues. Germline V gives CDR1 SGDLS, CDR2 YYNGEE. V lost 0 bases and J 5 bases, leaving 14 bases between the germline ends. The sequence derives from a woman younger than 45 with COVID-19, enrolled during active disease. The V call is TRBV9, the J call TRBJ1-2; D not resolved. Sequenced material: peripheral blood. CDR3 DNA: TGTGCCAGCAGCGTAGTGGGTTCGGACTTGTATGGCTACACCTTC. This encodes CASSVVGSDLYGYTF.